The 31 T cell receptor beta chains in this list originate from one sample, sequenced in a study of CD8 T cells in Susac syndrome. An input of about 0.5 to 1 ug of RNA was subjected to reverse transcription using random hexamers. Using its own MiXCR run on the immunoSEQ multiplex PCR reads, TCRdb lists one record per CDR3 protein. The sample lists under 550,000 distinct CDR3 sequences; around 85% were seen once. The specimen was CD8+ T cells from PBMCs. Every receptor here comes from a human donor with multiple sclerosis.

The gene calls are TRBV5-6 and TRBJ1-1, with unresolved D. V lost 1 base to trimming and J lost 1 base, with 11 bases between them. Germline loops: CDR1 SGHDT, CDR2 YYEEEE. This CDR3 has 15 amino acids. The CDR3 region is CASSLSREANTEAFF. The CDR3 DNA follows: TGTGCCAGCAGCTTGTCTAGGGAAGCGAACACTGAAGCTTTCTTT.

The J gene is TRBJ2-1, the V gene TRBV30; D possibly matches TRBD1 or TRBD2 (5 bases each). This CDR3 is 14 amino acids long. V was cut by 2 bases and J by 4 bases, with 12 bases left in between. The V gene's germline CDR1 is GTSNPN and CDR2 SVGIG (reference sequence). The CDR3 loop is CAWSPGTLYNEQFF. The CDR3 DNA is TGTGCCTGGAGTCCAGGGACCCTTTACAATGAGCAGTTCTTC.

The CDR3 sequence: CASSTTGGGELFF. CDR3 DNA sequence: TGCGCCAGCAGCACCACAGGTGGCGGGGAGCTGTTTTTT. The V gene is TRBV5-1, the J gene TRBJ2-2; tentatively, D is TRBD1 (5 bases). This CDR3 region has 13 residues. Per the germline V gene, CDR1 is SGHRS and CDR2 is YFSETQ. V lost 4 bases and J 7 bases, leaving 11 bases between the germline ends.

The rearrangement uses TRBV27 and TRBJ1-1, with D possibly being TRBD1 (5 bases). CDR1 and CDR2 (germline): MNHEY, SMNVEV (reference sequence). The V end lost 5 bases, the J end lost 3 bases, and 19 bases lay between the germline ends. The CDR3 covers 16 residues. The CDR3 DNA reads TGTGCCAGCAGTCCCGATATGGGGGGGTCGGACACTGAAGCTTTCTTT. Translated, it gives CASSPDMGGSDTEAFF.

This sequence joins TRBV6-1 and TRBJ2-7; D tentatively fits TRBD1 or TRBD2 (6 bases each). This CDR3 is built from 13 residues. CDR1 is MNHNS and CDR2 is SASEGT in the germline V gene. Deletions cut 8 bases from V and 2 bases from J, with 13 bases between. As DNA, the CDR3 is TGTGCCAGCGGAGGGGGGAAAACCTACGAGCAGTACTTC. Its translation is CASGGGKTYEQYF.

This chain joins TRBV5-1 and TRBJ2-1; 7 bases match TRBD2. The CDR3 has 15 residues. CDR1 is SGHRS, CDR2 YFSETQ, per germline. Germline trimming cut 1 base from V and 5 bases from J; bases unmatched to any gene: 6. Written as DNA, the CDR3 is TGCGCCAGCAGCTTGCCGCGGGAGTGGGACAATGAGCAGTTCTTC. Its translation: CASSLPREWDNEQFF.

This chain connects TRBV7-7 to TRBJ2-5, with 8 bases lining up with TRBD2. Germline V gene lookup returns CDR1 SSHAT and CDR2 FNYEAQ (reference sequence). Trimming at V came to 6 bases and at J to 9 bases, leaving 9 bases not matched to a gene. The CDR3 totals 13 residues. CDR3 bases: TGTGCCAGCAGTCCCGGGGGGGGTGGAGCCCAGTACTTC. Protein product: CASSPGGGGAQYF.

This clonotype came up a few times. The chain is built from TRBV28 and TRBJ2-7, with D maybe TRBD1 (5 bases). CDR1 MDHEN and CDR2 SYDVKM come from the germline V gene. The CDR3 covers 13 residues. V lost 6 bases, J lost 3 bases, and 12 bases lay in between. DNA of the CDR3: TGTGCCAGCAGACCGGCAGGGCTCTACGAGCAGTACTTC. The encoded protein is CASRPAGLYEQYF.

This chain connects TRBV27 to TRBJ1-2, with a possible D match to TRBD1 (6 bases). The CDR3 loop spans 16 amino acids. Trimming shortened V by 6 bases and J by 2 bases, and 19 bases separated the two germline ends. The germline CDR1 and CDR2 sequences are MNHEY and SMNVEV (reference sequence). CDR3 amino acids: CASSPWGRDGNYGYTF. DNA for the CDR3: TGTGCCAGCAGCCCATGGGGGCGGGACGGCAACTATGGCTACACCTTC.

The chain joins TRBV6-5 to TRBJ1-1, with 9 bases aligning to TRBD1. The V and J ends lost 4 bases and 6 bases, in that order; junction bases with no gene match: 6. The CDR3 consists of 14 residues. Germline V gene data show CDR1 as MNHEY and CDR2 as SVGAGI. The CDR3 loop reads CASSLGTGSPEAFF. CDR3 nucleotides: TGTGCCAGCAGTTTGGGGACAGGGAGCCCTGAAGCTTTCTTT.

This clonotype appeared once. This chain links TRBV2 with TRBJ1-1; 9 bases line up with TRBD1. CDR1 is SNHLY, CDR2 FYNNEI, per germline. This CDR3 has 13 residues. V shed 7 bases, J shed 5 bases, and the junction held 5 bases outside the gene matches. In DNA form, the CDR3 reads TGTGCCAGCAATAGACAGGGGGGAACTGAAGCTTTCTTT. It codes for CASNRQGGTEAFF.

The CDR3 protein is CATSRGALGNSPLHF. CDR3 DNA: TGTGCCACCAGCAGAGGGGCGTTGGGTAATTCACCCCTCCACTTT. The chain combines TRBV15 with TRBJ1-6, with D unclear. Trimming left V 1 base short and J 6 bases short, with 10 bases between. The CDR3 length is 15 residues. CDR1 is LNHNV and CDR2 is YYDKDF in the germline V gene (reference sequence).

The CDR3 DNA follows: TGTGCCAGCGCGAAGTTGGGCAGGGGGTCGGAAGAGACCCAGTACTTC. Its protein product is CASAKLGRGSEETQYF. The genes are TRBV27 and TRBJ2-5, with TRBD1 matching over 7 bases. CDR1 MNHEY and CDR2 SMNVEV come from the germline V gene (reference sequence). J gave up 3 bases and V 8 bases, and 15 bases lay outside the gene matches. There are 16 residues in the CDR3.

The DNA of the CDR3 is TGCAGCGTCCTTCTAGCGGGAGGCTACGAGCAGTACTTC. Its protein product is CSVLLAGGYEQYF. The chain carries TRBV29-1 and TRBJ2-7; TRBD2 agrees at 11 bases. The CDR3 totals 13 residues. Trimming at V came to 6 bases and at J to 3 bases, leaving 4 bases not matched to a gene. CDR1 and CDR2 (germline): SQVTM, ANQGSEA.

The CDR3 DNA is TGTGCCAGCAGTTACTCGTCGGGAGCTGGAAACACCATATATTTT. It codes for CASSYSSGAGNTIYF. The rearrangement joins TRBV6-5 to TRBJ1-3; D ambiguous. From germline, CDR1 is MNHEY and CDR2 SVGAGI. Trimming took 0 bases from V and 2 from J, leaving 8 bases between them. This CDR3 has 15 residues.

This chain links TRBV12-3 or TRBV12-4 with TRBJ2-4; no definite D call. The V gene lost 1 base and the J gene lost 12 bases, with 7 bases spanning the gap. This CDR3 has 11 amino acids. CDR3 coding DNA: TGTGCCAGCAGTTTAGGGCCCGATCAGTACTTC. Translated, it gives CASSLGPDQYF.

The rearrangement joins TRBV6-5 to TRBJ2-1; TRBD2 agrees at 15 bases. Germline trimming cut 6 bases from V and 3 bases from J; bases unmatched to any gene: 0. This CDR3 has 15 residues. Germline V gives CDR1 MNHEY, CDR2 SVGAGI. CDR3 in amino acids: CASRGLAGGYNEQFF. CDR3 in DNA: TGTGCCAGCAGGGGACTAGCGGGGGGCTACAATGAGCAGTTCTTC.

V is TRBV6-4 and J is TRBJ2-3; D is ambiguous. Per germline, CDR1 MRHNA and CDR2 SNTAGT. CDR3 length: 13 amino acids. The V end was cut by 4 bases, the J end by 2 bases, with 7 bases between. The CDR3 DNA follows: TGTGCCAGCAGTGTCGGATCCACAGATACGCAGTATTTT. It is translated as CASSVGSTDTQYF.

J is TRBJ1-1 and V is TRBV12-3 or TRBV12-4; no clear D. V lost 4 bases, J lost 6 bases, and 18 bases lay in between. The CDR3 runs to 15 residues. The CDR3 region has the DNA TGTGCCAGCAGTTCATCCTTCACGGTATTCGCTGAAGCTTTCTTT. Amino acid sequence: CASSSSFTVFAEAFF.

The chain employs TRBV5-1 and TRBJ2-7, with D unresolved. CDR3 length: 12 residues. Germline V lookup: CDR1 SGHRS, CDR2 YFSETQ. V lost 4 bases to trimming and J lost 5 bases, with 10 bases between them. Here the CDR3 DNA reads TGCGCCAGCAGCGCCCGCCCGGACGAGCAGTACTTC. Its translation is CASSARPDEQYF.

The J gene is TRBJ2-5, the V gene TRBV4-1; D perhaps matches TRBD1 (6 bases). The germline V gene has CDR1 MGHRA and CDR2 YSYEKL. The CDR3 has 17 residues. V dropped 0 bases and J dropped 5 bases, with 19 bases sitting between them. The CDR3 is CASSQEPGQPAPETQYF. The CDR3 nucleotides are TGCGCCAGCAGCCAAGAGCCGGGACAACCCGCCCCGGAGACCCAGTACTTC.

J is TRBJ2-5 and V is TRBV4-1; 7 bases map to TRBD2. CDR3 length: 15 residues. V shed 2 bases and J 1 base; nucleotides not matched to a gene: 4. CDR1 MGHRA and CDR2 YSYEKL come from the germline V gene. The DNA for the CDR3 is TGCGCCAGCAGCCAACCACGGACTAGCCAAGAGACCCAGTACTTC. Its translation: CASSQPRTSQETQYF.

The chain couples TRBV3-1 to TRBJ2-3; 7 bases agree with TRBD1. Germline CDR1 reads LGHDT; CDR2 reads YNNKEL (reference sequence). Trimming took 3 bases from V and 1 from J; bases not matched to a gene: 7. CDR3 length: 16 residues. The CDR3 is CASSHSRTGGTDTQYF. CDR3 nucleotide sequence: TGTGCCAGCAGCCATTCCCGGACAGGAGGCACAGATACGCAGTATTTT.

The chain links TRBV14 to TRBJ2-1, with 9 bases that match TRBD1. The V gene end was trimmed by 4 bases and the J gene end by 7 bases; junction bases not matched to a gene: 5. This CDR3 contains 14 residues. Germline-derived CDR1 and CDR2 are SGHDN and FVKESK. The CDR3 protein is CASSPNRGRNEQFF. CDR3 coding DNA: TGTGCCAGCAGCCCGAACAGGGGGCGGAATGAGCAGTTCTTC.

This clonotype was seen once. The rearrangement uses TRBV30 and TRBJ2-7; either TRBD1 or TRBD2 may supply D (6 bases each). The CDR3 sequence is 14 residues long. Between the trimmed V and J ends, which lost 5 bases and 2 bases, there was a span of 16 bases. Germline V CDR1 and CDR2: GTSNPN, SVGIG (reference sequence). CDR3 residues: CAWEDTGGPYEQYF. The DNA of the CDR3 is TGTGCCTGGGAGGACACCGGGGGCCCCTACGAGCAGTACTTC.

The chain carries TRBV4-1 and TRBJ2-7; possibly TRBD2 for D (6 bases). Trimming pared 4 bases from V and 5 bases from J, leaving 12 bases between. This CDR3 comprises 13 residues. CDR1 and CDR2 (germline): MGHRA, YSYEKL. The DNA for the CDR3 is TGCGCCAGCAGCCGGGGTCGCGGGGACGAGCAGTACTTC. This codes for CASSRGRGDEQYF.

The count of this clonotype is one. The V gene is TRBV12-3 or TRBV12-4, the J gene TRBJ1-4; 8 bases are shared with TRBD1. CDR3 length: 16 residues. The J segment lost 0 bases and the V segment lost 6 bases, leaving 6 bases of the junction unmatched. The CDR3: CASSRDRHTTNEKLFF. CDR3 nucleotide sequence: TGTGCCAGCAGCCGGGACAGGCACACAACTAATGAAAAACTGTTTTTT.

The chain combines TRBV20-1 with TRBJ2-7; D is possibly TRBD1 (5 bases). The CDR3 is 13 residues long. Trimming took 2 bases from V and 2 from J, leaving 10 bases between them. Germline lookup yields CDR1 DFQATT and CDR2 SNEGSKA (reference sequence). CDR3 sequence reads: CSARKDSTYEQYF. CDR3 nucleotide sequence: TGCAGTGCTAGAAAAGACAGTACCTACGAGCAGTACTTC.

The V and J genes are TRBV6-1 and TRBJ2-5; 11 bases agree with TRBD2. The CDR3 covers 18 residues. Germline trimming cut 6 bases from V and 1 base from J; bases unmatched to any gene: 13. CDR1 and CDR2 (germline): MNHNS, SASEGT. CDR3 in DNA: TGTGCCAGCAGCCACGGGCAACTAGCGGGGGCCCCCCAAGAGACCCAGTACTTC. It translates to CASSHGQLAGAPQETQYF.

V is TRBV10-3 and J is TRBJ2-7; no firm D call. Germline V CDR1 and CDR2: ENHRY, SYGVKD. The CDR3 has 14 amino acids. Trimming cost V 4 bases and J 4 bases, with 14 bases left between them. The CDR3 nucleotides read TGTGCCATCAGTGTAAAGGACCCCTCTTACGAGCAGTACTTC. It specifies CAISVKDPSYEQYF.

DNA for the CDR3: TGTGCCACTCAACCGGGTGGTTTTTCGGAACCCCTCCACTTT. Its translation: CATQPGGFSEPLHF. This sequence joins TRBV27 and TRBJ1-6, with D hard to call. The CDR3 is 14 residues long. Trimming removed 10 bases at V and 12 bases at J, with 22 bases between. The germline CDR1 and CDR2 sequences are MNHEY and SMNVEV (reference sequence).